One T cell receptor beta chain is described in this entry. The entry originates in a study of graft-versus-host responses after intestinal transplantation. This CDR3 has 14 amino acids. The germline V gene encodes CDR1 LGHNA and CDR2 YSLEER. Trimming removed 0 bases from V and 7 bases from J, with 10 bases in between. Data came from immunoSEQ multiplex PCR; TCRdb stores just in-frame clones and leaves some out. Found here are about 25,000 clones, around 94% of them singletons; the top ten hold under 0.95%. Sequenced here: PBMCs, sampled roughly 30 days after intestinal transplant. The clonotype was recovered from a human patient who received an intestinal transplant, so some T cells may come from the graft donor. The V call is TRBV4-3, the J call TRBJ1-5; D perhaps matches TRBD1 (5 bases). Here the CDR3 reads CASSQDLGVQPQHF. Written as DNA, the CDR3 is TGCGCCAGCAGCCAAGATCTGGGGGTCCAGCCCCAGCATTTT.